Each of the 11 T cell receptor beta chains below was sequenced from the same sample in a study of T cell changes during pregnancy in multiple sclerosis. Clones were sequenced by immunoSEQ multiplex PCR, and TCRdb holds only the in-frame ones, with some missing. The sample has 50,000 or so clones, 75% to 95% seen once. Sequencing was performed on peripheral blood, taken after pregnancy. All receptors derive from a female donor in good health, enrolled as a control in a pregnancy study.

V usage is TRBV5-1 and J usage is TRBJ1-2; 9 bases fit TRBD1. There are 16 residues in the CDR3. The germline gives CDR1 SGHRS, CDR2 YFSETQ. The junction had 7 bases not matched to a gene; V was cut back by 0 bases and J by 4 bases. CDR3 nucleotides: TGCGCCAGCAGCTTGGTGGGACAGGGACAGTCCTATGGCTACACCTTC. Amino acids: CASSLVGQGQSYGYTF.

The chain combines TRBV6-5 with TRBJ2-1, with D tentatively TRBD2 (8 bases). Germline CDR1 is MNHEY and CDR2 is SVGAGI. The V gene lost 5 bases and the J gene lost 14 bases, with 25 bases spanning the gap. This CDR3 has 15 amino acids. CDR3 in amino acids: CASSRQGTGGPYEFF. The CDR3 DNA reads TGTGCCAGCAGTCGACAGGGAACGGGAGGGCCGTACGAGTTCTTC.

The CDR3 coding sequence is TGTGCCACCCCAGGGGGATCCGCCGATTTAGATGAAGCTTTCTTT. Translated: CATPGGSADLDEAFF. The chain couples TRBV7-9 to TRBJ1-1; 7 nucleotides match TRBD1. Germline V gene data show CDR1 as SEHNR and CDR2 as FQNEAQ (reference sequence). The CDR3 totals 15 residues. J was trimmed by 7 bases and V by 10 bases; bases with no gene match: 18.

This clone showed up many times. The chain joins TRBV15 to TRBJ1-4, with 10 bases lining up with TRBD1. The CDR3 loop spans 14 amino acids. J lost 7 bases, V lost 5 bases, and 4 bases had no gene match. CDR1 is LNHNV and CDR2 is YYDKDF in the germline V gene (reference sequence). CDR3 sequence: CATSWDRGSEKLFF. For the CDR3, the DNA is TGTGCCACCAGCTGGGACAGGGGAAGTGAAAAACTGTTTTTT.

This clone was seen just once. The genes are TRBV2 and TRBJ2-3; 14 nucleotides align to TRBD2. Unmatched junction bases numbered 3, after V lost 6 bases and J lost 4 bases. The germline gives CDR1 SNHLY, CDR2 FYNNEI. This CDR3 is 15 amino acids long. CDR3 sequence: CASRGTSGRADTQYF. As DNA, the CDR3 is TGTGCCAGCAGGGGGACTAGCGGGAGAGCAGATACGCAGTATTTT. Filled out from reference TRBV2 and TRBJ2-3, the complete variable domain reads EPEVTQTPSHQVTQMGQEVILRCVPISNHLYFYWYRQILGQKVEFLVSFYNNEISEKSEIFDDQFSVERPDGSNFTLKIRSTKLEDSAMYFCASRGTSGRADTQYFGPGTRLTVL.

This chain connects TRBV5-4 to TRBJ2-2; TRBD2 matches at 10 bases. Trimming at V came to 2 bases and at J to 4 bases, leaving 2 bases not matched to a gene. The CDR3 is 15 amino acids. Germline values: CDR1 SGHNT, CDR2 YYREEE (reference sequence). CDR3 nucleotides: TGTGCCAGCAGCTTAGCGGGGGGGGGCACCGGGGAGCTGTTTTTT. This codes for CASSLAGGGTGELFF.

CDR3 region: CASSWGTRVSPLHF. Here the CDR3 DNA reads TGTGCCAGCAGCTGGGGGACAAGGGTTTCACCCCTCCACTTT. This chain joins TRBV7-9 and TRBJ1-6; D is perhaps TRBD1 (6 bases). Looked up from germline, CDR1 is SEHNR and CDR2 is FQNEAQ (reference sequence). Trimming took off 4 bases at V and 9 bases at J, with 13 bases between the two ends. The length of the CDR3 is 14 residues.

This chain connects TRBV4-3 to TRBJ2-7, with 11 bases aligning to TRBD2. V lost 3 bases and J lost 0; bases outside the gene matches: 7. CDR3 length equals 17 residues. Germline-derived CDR1 and CDR2 are LGHNA and YSLEER. The CDR3 spells CASSQDRTSGSSYEQYF. CDR3 sequence (DNA): TGCGCCAGCAGCCAGGACCGTACTAGCGGGAGCTCCTACGAGCAGTACTTC.

The chain carries TRBV5-1 and TRBJ2-5, with a weak D call TRBD1 (6 bases). Germline assignment: CDR1 SGHRS and CDR2 YFSETQ. Trimming took off 3 bases at V and 1 base at J, with 10 bases between the two ends. The CDR3 consists of 14 residues. CDR3 sequence (DNA): TGCGCCAGCAGCTGGAACAGGGCCCAAGAGACCCAGTACTTC. It yields the protein CASSWNRAQETQYF.

The chain recombines TRBV10-1 with TRBJ2-7, with 7 bases lining up with TRBD1. This CDR3 contains 15 residues. CDR1 is WNHNN, CDR2 SYGVQD, per germline (reference sequence). Trimming removed 0 bases from V and 2 bases from J; junction bases left unmatched: 4. CDR3 amino acids: CASSESGTVPYEQYF. The DNA for the CDR3 is TGCGCCAGCAGTGAGTCAGGGACAGTTCCCTACGAGCAGTACTTC.

This clone has a single count. The V call is TRBV7-9, the J call TRBJ2-5; D is possibly TRBD1 (5 bases). Germline V gives CDR1 SEHNR, CDR2 FQNEAQ (reference sequence). This CDR3 region has 12 residues. V was shortened by 11 bases and J by 5 bases, with 15 bases between the two germline ends. Here the CDR3 DNA reads TGTGCCGCGCAGGGCAATGAGGAGACCCAGTACTTC. Translating it yields CAAQGNEETQYF.